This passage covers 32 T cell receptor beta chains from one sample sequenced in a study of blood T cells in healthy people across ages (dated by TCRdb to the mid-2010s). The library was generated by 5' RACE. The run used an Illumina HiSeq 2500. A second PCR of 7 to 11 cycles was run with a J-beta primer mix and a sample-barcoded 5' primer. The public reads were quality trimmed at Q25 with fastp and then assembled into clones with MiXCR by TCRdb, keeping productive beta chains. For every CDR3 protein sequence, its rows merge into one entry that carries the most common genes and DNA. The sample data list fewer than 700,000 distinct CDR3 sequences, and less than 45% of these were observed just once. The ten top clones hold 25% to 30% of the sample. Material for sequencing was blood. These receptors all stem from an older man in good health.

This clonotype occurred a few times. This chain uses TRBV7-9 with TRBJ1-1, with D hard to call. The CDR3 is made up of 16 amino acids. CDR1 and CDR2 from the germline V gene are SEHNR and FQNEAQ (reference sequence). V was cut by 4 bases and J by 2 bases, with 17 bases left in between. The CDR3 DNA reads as TGTGCCAGCAGCTCTCTCGGATCCTTTCGAAACACTGAAGCTTTCTTT. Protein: CASSSLGSFRNTEAFF.

The CDR3 region is CASSGTRMGTDTQYF. The CDR3 DNA is TGTGCCAGCAGCGGCACTAGAATGGGCACAGATACGCAGTATTTT. The chain recombines TRBV7-2 with TRBJ2-3, with D possibly matching TRBD2 (5 bases). CDR1 SGHTA and CDR2 FQGNSA come from the germline V gene. The CDR3 length is 15 residues. V lost 5 bases to trimming and J lost 1 base, with 13 bases between them.

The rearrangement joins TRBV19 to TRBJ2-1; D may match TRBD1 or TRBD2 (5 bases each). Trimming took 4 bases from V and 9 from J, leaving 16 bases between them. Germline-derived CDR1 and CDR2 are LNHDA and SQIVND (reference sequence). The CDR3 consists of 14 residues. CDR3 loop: CASSKTGTYVEQFF. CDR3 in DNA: TGTGCCAGTAGTAAAACCGGGACCTATGTTGAGCAGTTCTTC.

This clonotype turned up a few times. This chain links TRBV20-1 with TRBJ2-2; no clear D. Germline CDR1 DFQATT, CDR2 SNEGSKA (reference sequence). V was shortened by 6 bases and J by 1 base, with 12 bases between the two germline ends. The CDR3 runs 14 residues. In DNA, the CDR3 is TGCAGTGCCCCGCGGTCGGTGAACACCGGGGAGCTGTTTTTT. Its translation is CSAPRSVNTGELFF.

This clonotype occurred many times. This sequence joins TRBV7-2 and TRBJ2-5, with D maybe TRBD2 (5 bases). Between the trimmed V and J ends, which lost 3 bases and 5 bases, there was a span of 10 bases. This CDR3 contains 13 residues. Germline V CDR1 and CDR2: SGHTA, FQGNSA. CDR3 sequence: CASSFAGTETQYF. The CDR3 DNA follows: TGTGCCAGCAGCTTCGCGGGCACCGAGACCCAGTACTTC.

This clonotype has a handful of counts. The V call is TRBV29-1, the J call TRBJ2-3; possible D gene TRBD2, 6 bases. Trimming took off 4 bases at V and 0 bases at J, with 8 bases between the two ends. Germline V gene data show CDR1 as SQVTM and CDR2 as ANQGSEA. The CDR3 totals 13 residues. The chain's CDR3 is CSVGGTSTDTQYF. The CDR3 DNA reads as TGCAGCGTTGGTGGGACTAGCACAGATACGCAGTATTTT.

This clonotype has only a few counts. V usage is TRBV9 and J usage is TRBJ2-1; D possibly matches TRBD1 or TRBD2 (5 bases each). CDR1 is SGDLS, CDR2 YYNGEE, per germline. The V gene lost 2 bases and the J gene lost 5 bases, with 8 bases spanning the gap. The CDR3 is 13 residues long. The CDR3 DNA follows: TGTGCCAGCAGCGTTAGAGGGGACAATGAGCAGTTCTTC. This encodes CASSVRGDNEQFF.

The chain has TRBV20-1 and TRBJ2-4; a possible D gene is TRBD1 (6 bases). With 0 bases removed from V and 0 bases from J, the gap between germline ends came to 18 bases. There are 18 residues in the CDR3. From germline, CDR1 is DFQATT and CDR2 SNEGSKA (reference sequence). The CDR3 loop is CSARDGLGASLAKNIQYF. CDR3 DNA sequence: TGCAGTGCTAGAGATGGGTTGGGGGCATCCTTAGCCAAAAACATTCAGTACTTC.

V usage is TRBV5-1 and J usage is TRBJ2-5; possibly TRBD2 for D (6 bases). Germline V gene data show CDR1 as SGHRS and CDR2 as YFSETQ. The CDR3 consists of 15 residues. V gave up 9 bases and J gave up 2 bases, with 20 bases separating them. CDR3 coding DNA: TGCGCCACCACGGCTTTGGGGGGTGATCAAGAGACCCAGTACTTC. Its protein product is CATTALGGDQETQYF.

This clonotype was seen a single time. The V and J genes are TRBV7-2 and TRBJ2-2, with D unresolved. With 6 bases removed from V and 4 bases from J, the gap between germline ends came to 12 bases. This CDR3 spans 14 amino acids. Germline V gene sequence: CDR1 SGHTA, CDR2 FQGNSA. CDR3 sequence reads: CASSIGWLTGELFF. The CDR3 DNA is TGTGCCAGCAGTATCGGGTGGCTCACCGGGGAGCTGTTTTTT.

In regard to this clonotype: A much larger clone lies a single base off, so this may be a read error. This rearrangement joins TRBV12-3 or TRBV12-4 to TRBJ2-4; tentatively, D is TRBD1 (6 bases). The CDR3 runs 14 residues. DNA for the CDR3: TGTACCAGCAGTCCCCGATTACAGGGAAACATTCAGTACTTC. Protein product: CTSSPRLQGNIQYF.

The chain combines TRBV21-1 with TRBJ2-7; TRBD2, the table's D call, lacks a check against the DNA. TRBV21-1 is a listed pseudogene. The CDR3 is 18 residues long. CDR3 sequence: CASSQGGFTNRRAYEQYF. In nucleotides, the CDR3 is TGTGCCAGCAGCCAGGGAGGGTTCACCAACCGGAGGGCCTACGAGCAGTACTTC.

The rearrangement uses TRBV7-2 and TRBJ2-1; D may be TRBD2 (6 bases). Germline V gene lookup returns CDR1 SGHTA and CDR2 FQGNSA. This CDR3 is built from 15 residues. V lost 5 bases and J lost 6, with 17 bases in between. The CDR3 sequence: CASSQRRDSCNEQFF. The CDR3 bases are TGTGCCAGCAGCCAGCGCCGGGACTCTTGCAATGAGCAGTTCTTC. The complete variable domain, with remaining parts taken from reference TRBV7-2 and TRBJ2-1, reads GAGVSQSPSNKVTEKGKDVELRCDPISGHTALYWYRQSLGQGLEFLIYFQGNSAPDKSGLPSDRFSAERTGGSVSTLTIQRTQQEDSAVYLCASSQRRDSCNEQFFGPGTRLTVL.

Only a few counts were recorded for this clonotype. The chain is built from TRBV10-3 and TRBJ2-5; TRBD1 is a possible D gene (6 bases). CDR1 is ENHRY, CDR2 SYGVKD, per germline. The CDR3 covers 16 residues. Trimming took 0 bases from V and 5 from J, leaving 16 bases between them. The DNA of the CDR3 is TGTGCCATCAGTGAGTCGGAGATACAGGGCGGCGAGACCCAGTACTTC. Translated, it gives CAISESEIQGGETQYF.

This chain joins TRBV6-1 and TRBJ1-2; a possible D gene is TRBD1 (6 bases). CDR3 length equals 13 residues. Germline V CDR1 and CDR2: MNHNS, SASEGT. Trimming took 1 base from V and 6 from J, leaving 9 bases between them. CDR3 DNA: TGTGCCAGCAGTGAAGTGGGGGGCAATGGCTACACCTTC. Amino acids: CASSEVGGNGYTF.

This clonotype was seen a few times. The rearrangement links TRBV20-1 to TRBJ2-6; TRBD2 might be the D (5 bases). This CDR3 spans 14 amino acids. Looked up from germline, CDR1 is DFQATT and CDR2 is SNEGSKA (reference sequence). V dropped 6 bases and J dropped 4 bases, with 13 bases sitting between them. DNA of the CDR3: TGCAGTGCCACCCCCGGGGTGGGGGCCAACGTCCTGACTTTC. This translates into CSATPGVGANVLTF.

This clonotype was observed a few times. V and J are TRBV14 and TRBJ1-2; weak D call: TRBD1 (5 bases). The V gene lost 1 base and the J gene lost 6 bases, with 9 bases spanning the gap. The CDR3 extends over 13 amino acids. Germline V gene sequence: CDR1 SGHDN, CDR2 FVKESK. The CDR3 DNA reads TGTGCCAGCAGCCAAGGATGGGGGGATGGCTACACCTTC. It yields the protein CASSQGWGDGYTF.

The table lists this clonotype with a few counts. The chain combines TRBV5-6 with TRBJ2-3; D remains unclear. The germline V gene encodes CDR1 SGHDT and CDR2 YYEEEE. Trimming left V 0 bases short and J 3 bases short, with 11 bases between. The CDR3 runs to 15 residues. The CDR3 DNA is TGTGCCAGCAGCTTGGACCCGGGTGTGACAGATACGCAGTATTTT. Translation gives CASSLDPGVTDTQYF.

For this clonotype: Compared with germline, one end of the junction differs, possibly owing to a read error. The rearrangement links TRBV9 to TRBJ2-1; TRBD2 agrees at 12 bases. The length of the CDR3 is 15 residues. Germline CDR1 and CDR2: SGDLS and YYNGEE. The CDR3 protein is CASSWTSGNYKEQFF. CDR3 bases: TGTGCCAGCAGCTGGACTAGCGGGAACTACAAAGAGCAGTTCTTC. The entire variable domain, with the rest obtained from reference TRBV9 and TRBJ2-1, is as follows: DSGVTQTPKHLITATGQRVTLRCSPRSGDLSVYWYQQSLDQGLQFLIQYYNGEERAKGNILERFSAQQFPDLHSELNLSSLELGDSALYFCASSWTSGNYKEQFFGPGTRLTVL.

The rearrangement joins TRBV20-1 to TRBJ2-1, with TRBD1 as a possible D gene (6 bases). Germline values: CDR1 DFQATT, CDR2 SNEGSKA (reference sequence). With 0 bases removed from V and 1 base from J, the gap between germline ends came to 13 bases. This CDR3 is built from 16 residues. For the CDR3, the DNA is TGCAGTGCTAGAGATCCATGGACAGAATCCTACAATGAGCAGTTCTTC. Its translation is CSARDPWTESYNEQFF.

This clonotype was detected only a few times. DNA of the CDR3: TGTGCCAGCAGGCTACTTGACCCAGCAGACAATGAGCAGTTCTTC. This encodes CASRLLDPADNEQFF. The V gene is TRBV14, the J gene TRBJ2-1; D call uncertain. This CDR3 is built from 15 residues. Trimming took off 6 bases at V and 5 bases at J, with 17 bases between the two ends. Germline-derived CDR1 and CDR2 are SGHDN and FVKESK.

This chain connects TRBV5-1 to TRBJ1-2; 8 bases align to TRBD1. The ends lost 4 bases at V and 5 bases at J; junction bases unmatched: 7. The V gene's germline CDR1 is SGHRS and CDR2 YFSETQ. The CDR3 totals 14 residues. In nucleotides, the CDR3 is TGCGCCAGCAGCGCTCAACAGGGGGTATATGGCTACACCTTC. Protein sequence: CASSAQQGVYGYTF.

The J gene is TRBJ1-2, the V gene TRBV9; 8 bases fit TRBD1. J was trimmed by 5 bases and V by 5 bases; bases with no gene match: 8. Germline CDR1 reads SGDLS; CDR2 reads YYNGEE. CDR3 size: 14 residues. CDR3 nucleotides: TGTGCCAGCAGTCCGGACAGGGCGCCGTATGGCTACACCTTC. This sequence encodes CASSPDRAPYGYTF.

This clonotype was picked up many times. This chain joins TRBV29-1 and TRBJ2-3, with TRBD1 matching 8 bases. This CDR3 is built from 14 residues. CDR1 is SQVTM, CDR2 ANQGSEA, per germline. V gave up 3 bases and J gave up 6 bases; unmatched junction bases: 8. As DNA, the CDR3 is TGCAGCGTTGATCCGGACAGGGTGGAGGATACGCAGTATTTT. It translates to CSVDPDRVEDTQYF.

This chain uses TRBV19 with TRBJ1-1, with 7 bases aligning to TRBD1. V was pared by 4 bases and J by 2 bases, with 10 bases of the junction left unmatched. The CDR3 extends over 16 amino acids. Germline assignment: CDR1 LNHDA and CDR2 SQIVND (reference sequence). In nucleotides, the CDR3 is TGTGCCAGTAGTAGGGGGAGGACAGGCCTTAACACTGAAGCTTTCTTT. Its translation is CASSRGRTGLNTEAFF. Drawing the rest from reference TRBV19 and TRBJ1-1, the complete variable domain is DGGITQSPKYLFRKEGQNVTLSCEQNLNHDAMYWYRQDPGQGLRLIYYSQIVNDFQKGDIAEGYSVSREKKESFPLTVTSAQKNPTAFYLCASSRGRTGLNTEAFFGQGTRLTVV.

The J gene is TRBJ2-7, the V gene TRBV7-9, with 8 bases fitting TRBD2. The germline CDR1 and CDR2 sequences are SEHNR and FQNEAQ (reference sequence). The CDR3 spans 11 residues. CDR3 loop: CAAGASYEQYF. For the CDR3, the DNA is TGTGCAGCGGGGGCCTCCTACGAGCAGTACTTC. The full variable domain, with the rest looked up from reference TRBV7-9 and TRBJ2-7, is DTGVSQNPRHKITKRGQNVTFRCDPISEHNRLYWYRQTLGQGPEFLTYFQNEAQLEKSRLLSDRFSAERPKGSFSTLEIQRTEQGDSAMYLCAAGASYEQYFGPGTRLTVT.

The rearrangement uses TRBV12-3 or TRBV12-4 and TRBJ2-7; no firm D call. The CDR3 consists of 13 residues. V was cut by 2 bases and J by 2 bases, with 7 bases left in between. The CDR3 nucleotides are TGTGCCAGCAGTTTAAGGAGAACCTACGAGCAGTACTTC. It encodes CASSLRRTYEQYF.

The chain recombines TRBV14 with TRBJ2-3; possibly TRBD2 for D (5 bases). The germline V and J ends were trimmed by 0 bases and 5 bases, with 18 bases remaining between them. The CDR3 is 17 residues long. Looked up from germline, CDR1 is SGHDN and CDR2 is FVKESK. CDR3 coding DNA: TGTGCCAGCAGCCAAGATGAGGATCTAGCTGGCGGAGATACGCAGTATTTT. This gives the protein CASSQDEDLAGGDTQYF.

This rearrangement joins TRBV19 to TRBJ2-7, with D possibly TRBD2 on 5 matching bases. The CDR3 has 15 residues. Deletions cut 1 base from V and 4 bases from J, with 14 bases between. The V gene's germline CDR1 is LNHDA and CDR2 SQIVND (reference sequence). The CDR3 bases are TGTGCCAGTAGTATAGTACCGGGAATGGAGTACGAGCAGTACTTC. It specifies CASSIVPGMEYEQYF.

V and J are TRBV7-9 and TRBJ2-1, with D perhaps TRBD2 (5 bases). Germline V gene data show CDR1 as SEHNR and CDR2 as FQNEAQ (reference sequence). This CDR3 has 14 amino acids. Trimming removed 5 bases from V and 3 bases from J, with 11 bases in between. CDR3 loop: CASSVSAGYNEQFF. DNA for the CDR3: TGTGCCAGCAGCGTTAGCGCCGGCTACAATGAGCAGTTCTTC.

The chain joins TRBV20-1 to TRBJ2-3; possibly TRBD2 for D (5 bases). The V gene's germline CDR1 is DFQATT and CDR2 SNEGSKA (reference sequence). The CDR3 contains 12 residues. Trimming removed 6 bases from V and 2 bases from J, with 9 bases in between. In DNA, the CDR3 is TGCAGTGCGCCTAGCAACACAGATACGCAGTATTTT. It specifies CSAPSNTDTQYF.

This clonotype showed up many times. This CDR3 reads CSVTAGGNNEQFF. Written as DNA, the CDR3 is TGCAGCGTTACAGCGGGAGGGAACAATGAGCAGTTCTTC. The chain joins TRBV29-1 to TRBJ2-1; 10 bases align to TRBD2. After removal of 5 bases from V and 5 bases from J, the junction contained 3 bases not matched to a gene. Germline-derived CDR1 and CDR2 are SQVTM and ANQGSEA. The CDR3 is 13 residues long.